The rows below give T cell receptor beta chains drawn from one sample of a study of beta chain features in type 1 diabetes. Profiling relied on immunoSEQ multiplex PCR, and the TCRdb table lists in-frame clones only, not all of them. The table has about 340,000 clones, around 9.3% seen once. Source material: central memory CD4+ T cells from blood. These receptors all come from a man aged 30 to 39 with type 1 diabetes. Each CDR3 is given with its conserved first and last residue. The D gene is left open where the match is weak. Not every row has a clone size; where given, it reads once, few, many or a size class.

>few|-|TRBJ1-3|TRBV5-6
TGTGCCAGCAGCTCCGAGATCGGGGCGTCCGGAAACACCATATATTTT
CASSSEIGASGNTIYF
>-|-|TRBJ1-2|TRBV21-1
TGTGCCAGCAGCAAAAGGGTCTGGCGGGGAATTAACTATGGCTACACCTTC
CASSKRVWRGINYGYTF
>few|TRBD1|TRBJ1-5|TRBV10-3
TGTGCCATAGGGACAGGGGGCGATCAGCCCCAGCATTTT
CAIGTGGDQPQHF
>-|-|TRBJ2-1|TRBV19
TGTGCCAGTAGCCAAATTTCGGCCGTCTTTGAGCAGTTCTTC
CASSQISAVFEQFF
>-|TRBD1|TRBJ2-7|TRBV6-6
TGTGCCAGCAGTAGCGAGGGGGCCCGGTACGAGCAGTACTTC
CASSSEGARYEQYF
>few|-|TRBJ1-1|TRBV11-2
TGTGCCAGCAGCTCAACTATAACTGAAGCTTTCTTT
CASSSTITEAFF
>few|TRBD2|TRBJ2-7|TRBV4-3
TGCGCCAGCAGTGTCCAGCGGGGGGGGTACGAGCAGTACTTC
CASSVQRGGYEQYF
>few|TRBD1|TRBJ2-7|TRBV28
TGTGCCAGCAGGCAGGGACAGACTCACGAGCAGTACTTC
CASRQGQTHEQYF
>many|-|TRBJ2-5|TRBV7-9
TGTGCCAGCAGCTTCGGGCTAGGGCAAGAGACCCAGTACTTC
CASSFGLGQETQYF
>-|TRBD1|TRBJ1-1|TRBV28
TGTGCCAGCACCCCGGACAGGGGTTATCGGAACACTGAAGCTTTCTTT
CASTPDRGYRNTEAFF
>-|-|TRBJ1-1|TRBV15
TGTGCCACCAGCCTTTCGGGAGGGGCAATGAACACTGAAGCTTTCTTT
CATSLSGGAMNTEAFF
>-|-|TRBJ2-7|TRBV4-3
TGCGCCAGCAGCCAAGACCTCCCCAGGGGCTACGAGCAGTACTTC
CASSQDLPRGYEQYF
>-|TRBD2|TRBJ2-1|TRBV7-2
TGTGCCAGCAGCTTATTTGGGACGGCCGGGAGGGATGAGCAGTTCTTC
CASSLFGTAGRDEQFF
>-|-|TRBJ2-3|TRBV6-5
TGTGCCAGCTGCCAGGTTCGCACAGATACGCAGTATTTT
CASCQVRTDTQYF
>-|TRBD1|TRBJ1-5|TRBV18
TGTGCCAGCTCACCGGACAGGAAGGATCAGCCCCAGCATTTT
CASSPDRKDQPQHF
>-|TRBD1|TRBJ2-7|TRBV7-2
TGTGCCAGCAGTCGGGACAGGGGGCGAGACGAGCAGTACTTC
CASSRDRGRDEQYF
>-|-|TRBJ2-3|TRBV7-2
TGTGCCAGCAGCTTAGCGCCCGGAAGCACAGATACGCAGTATTTT
CASSLAPGSTDTQYF
>many|TRBD1|TRBJ2-3|TRBV7-2
TGTGCCAGCAGCTCAGGGGGCTTAGGGACAGATACGCAGTATTTT
CASSSGGLGTDTQYF
>-|TRBD2|TRBJ2-3|TRBV27
TGTGCCAGCAGTTTCACGTCTAGCGGGGGGGCCACAGATACGCAGTATTTT
CASSFTSSGGATDTQYF
>-|-|TRBJ1-3|TRBV6-6
TGTGCCATCAGGACCACGGACTCTGGAAACACCATATATTTT
CAIRTTDSGNTIYF
>-|-|TRBJ2-1|TRBV9
TGTGCCAGCAGCTCCGGCGCGGGGGCCGACTACAATGAGCAGTTCTTC
CASSSGAGADYNEQFF
>few|-|TRBJ2-3|TRBV6-5
TGTGCCAGCCGGAGTGCGGATACGCAGTATTTT
CASRSADTQYF
>-|TRBD2|TRBJ2-2|TRBV9
TGTGCCAGCAGCGAGGGACTAGCGGAATACACCGGGGAGCTGTTTTTT
CASSEGLAEYTGELFF
>few|TRBD2|TRBJ2-5|TRBV7-9
TGTGCCAGCAGCTTAACGCAAGCGGGATTCCAAGAGACCCAGTACTTC
CASSLTQAGFQETQYF
>few|TRBD1|TRBJ1-2|TRBV7-2
TGTGCCAGCAGCTTAGAGGGACAGGTTGCTAACTATGGCTACACCTTC
CASSLEGQVANYGYTF
>-|TRBD1|TRBJ2-2|TRBV6-5
TGTGCCAGCAGTAAGGGACAGGCGAACACCGGGGAGCTGTTTTTT
CASSKGQANTGELFF
>-|TRBD2|TRBJ2-3|TRBV6-5
TGTGCCAGCAGCCTAACTAGCGGGGGAGCAGATACGCAGTATTTT
CASSLTSGGADTQYF
>few|TRBD1|TRBJ2-3|TRBV28
TGTGCCAGCAGTTCGGGACAGTTAGATACGCAGTATTTT
CASSSGQLDTQYF